These 16 T cell receptor beta chains originate from one sample sequenced in a study of T cell responses to AZD1222 COVID-19 vaccine. Profiling relied on immunoSEQ multiplex PCR, and the TCRdb table lists in-frame clones only, not all of them. The sample lists around 99,000 clones, about 92% occurring once. Here the sequenced sample was peripheral blood, taken 28 days after the second AZD1222 dose. These receptors all come from an adult who received the AZD1222 COVID-19 vaccine.

In this sample, this clone turned up once. The J gene is TRBJ1-2, the V gene TRBV15; a weak D match, TRBD1 (6 bases). CDR3 length: 16 residues. V was clipped by 0 bases and J by 6 bases, with 17 bases between them. Germline V gene sequence: CDR1 LNHNV, CDR2 YYDKDF (reference sequence). The CDR3: CATSRDSGGRLDGYTF. The CDR3 DNA reads as TGTGCCACCAGCAGAGATAGCGGGGGGCGGCTGGATGGCTACACCTTC.

J is TRBJ2-3 and V is TRBV25-1, with 8 bases lining up with TRBD2. V gave up 4 bases and J gave up 5 bases; unmatched junction bases: 11. Germline lookup yields CDR1 MGHDK and CDR2 SYGVNS. CDR3 length: 16 residues. CDR3 DNA: TGTGCCAGCAGTGTACTAGCGGTAGGCCCAGGAGATACGCAGTATTTT. This gives the protein CASSVLAVGPGDTQYF. The full variable domain, in which reference TRBV25-1 and TRBJ2-3 provide the parts outside the CDR3, is EADIYQTPRYLVIGTGKKITLECSQTMGHDKMYWYQQDPGMELHLIHYSYGVNSTEKGDLSSESTVSRIRTEHFPLTLESARPSHTSQYLCASSVLAVGPGDTQYFGPGTRLTVL.

The gene calls are TRBV6-5 and TRBJ1-2; D might be TRBD1 (5 bases). Germline-derived CDR1 and CDR2 are MNHEY and SVGAGI. V lost 6 bases, J lost 4 bases, and 15 bases lay in between. This CDR3 is 14 amino acids long. DNA for the CDR3: TGTGCCAGCAGACCCTCGGGACGCCGCTATGGCTACACCTTC. This translates into CASRPSGRRYGYTF.

The genes are TRBV20-1 and TRBJ1-2; maybe TRBD1 (6 bases). V gave up 3 bases and J gave up 0 bases, with 11 bases separating them. The CDR3 is made up of 14 amino acids. CDR1 DFQATT and CDR2 SNEGSKA come from the germline V gene (reference sequence). In DNA, the CDR3 is TGCAGTGCTAGTCGGACAGCAGCTAACTATGGCTACACCTTC. Its translation: CSASRTAANYGYTF.

V usage is TRBV3-1 (or the pseudogene TRBV3-2) and J usage is TRBJ2-7; D remains ambiguous. The CDR3 spans 14 residues. Germline V CDR1 and CDR2: LGHDT, YNNKEL (reference sequence). Deletions cut 3 bases from V and 1 base from J, with 10 bases between. The CDR3 spells CASSHPGRSYEQYF. The CDR3, as DNA: TGTGCCAGCAGCCACCCAGGACGTTCCTACGAGCAGTACTTC.

This clone has a single count. The DNA for the CDR3 is TGCAGCGTTGAACAGGGGTCGAACACCGGGGAGCTGTTTTTT. Its translation: CSVEQGSNTGELFF. The chain couples TRBV29-1 to TRBJ2-2, with a weak D call TRBD1 (6 bases). This CDR3 comprises 14 residues. The V gene's germline CDR1 is SQVTM and CDR2 ANQGSEA. V lost 2 bases to trimming and J lost 0 bases, with 7 bases between them.

This sequence joins TRBV29-1 and TRBJ2-1; D gene ambiguous. V dropped 3 bases and J dropped 0 bases, with 9 bases sitting between them. The CDR3 runs to 14 residues. Germline CDR1 SQVTM, CDR2 ANQGSEA. CDR3 sequence reads: CSVDSVSSYNEQFF. Here the CDR3 DNA reads TGCAGCGTTGACTCTGTTAGCTCCTACAATGAGCAGTTCTTC.

This sequence joins TRBV7-3 and TRBJ1-2; D may be TRBD1 (6 bases). This CDR3 region has 16 residues. Per the germline V gene, CDR1 is SGHTA and CDR2 is FQGTGA. V shed 5 bases and J shed 7 bases, with 23 bases lying between them. The CDR3 nucleotides are TGTGCCAGCAGCCCTCTCCCGGCGGGGGCCGAGGGTGGCTACACCTTC. Residues: CASSPLPAGAEGGYTF.

V gene TRBV2 combines with J gene TRBJ1-5; 7 nucleotides agree with TRBD1. Per germline, CDR1 SNHLY and CDR2 FYNNEI. The trim removed 6 bases at V and 0 bases at J, leaving 5 bases unmatched. The CDR3 covers 15 residues. CDR3 protein: CASRENRGSNQPQHF. CDR3 sequence (DNA): TGTGCCAGCAGAGAGAACAGGGGTAGCAATCAGCCCCAGCATTTT.

J is TRBJ1-2 and V is TRBV5-1, with 9 nucleotides matching TRBD1. The CDR3 runs 14 residues. Germline loops: CDR1 SGHRS, CDR2 YFSETQ. The V and J ends lost 3 bases and 6 bases, in that order; junction bases with no gene match: 6. CDR3 region: CASSWGTGSNGYTF. CDR3 DNA: TGCGCCAGCAGCTGGGGGACAGGGTCTAATGGCTACACCTTC.

The rearrangement uses TRBV5-4 and TRBJ2-1, with 12 nucleotides matching TRBD2. The CDR3 runs to 15 residues. Germline CDR1 is SGHNT and CDR2 is YYREEE (reference sequence). With 2 bases clipped from V and 9 bases from J, the junction kept 6 bases outside the gene matches. For the CDR3, the DNA is TGTGCCAGCAGCTTACCCGTGGGACTAGCGGGTGAGCAGTTCTTC. Translated, it gives CASSLPVGLAGEQFF.

The chain joins TRBV3-1 (or the pseudogene TRBV3-2) to TRBJ2-2, with D hard to call. CDR1 and CDR2 from the germline V gene are LGHDT and YNNKEL (reference sequence). CDR3 length: 19 amino acids. V lost 1 base, J lost 0 bases, and 18 bases lay in between. The CDR3 nucleotides are TGTGCCAGCAGCCAAGCGCCGGGCCTCACCGGAGCGAACACCGGGGAGCTGTTTTTT. It yields the protein CASSQAPGLTGANTGELFF.

This chain links TRBV5-1 with TRBJ2-5, with a tentative D call TRBD1 (6 bases). CDR3 length equals 13 residues. Trimming pared 5 bases from V and 2 bases from J, leaving 10 bases between. Per germline, CDR1 SGHRS and CDR2 YFSETQ. The CDR3 is CASRAGAQETQYF. The DNA for the CDR3 is TGCGCCAGCAGGGCAGGGGCGCAAGAGACCCAGTACTTC.

The chain joins TRBV6-5 to TRBJ1-2, with D possibly TRBD1 on 5 matching bases. Per the germline V gene, CDR1 is MNHEY and CDR2 is SVGAGI. The CDR3 contains 15 residues. The V and J ends lost 6 bases and 5 bases respectively, with 19 bases between them. CDR3 sequence (DNA): TGTGCCAGCAGGAGCCTGGGGACGGCCCTATATGGCTACACCTTC. As protein: CASRSLGTALYGYTF.

The chain joins TRBV2 to TRBJ2-1; the D gene could be TRBD1 or TRBD2 (6 bases each). Per germline, CDR1 SNHLY and CDR2 FYNNEI. V gave up 6 bases and J gave up 3 bases, with 30 bases separating them. The length of the CDR3 is 20 residues. The CDR3 spells CASRARTMRLQGGLYNEQFF. The CDR3 DNA sequence: TGTGCCAGCAGGGCCCGAACCATGAGACTACAGGGAGGTCTCTACAATGAGCAGTTCTTC.

The chain recombines TRBV9 with TRBJ2-1; D not certain. The CDR3 consists of 15 residues. In germline, CDR1 is SGDLS, CDR2 YYNGEE. V lost 4 bases, J lost 10 bases, and 21 bases lay in between. The CDR3 region has the DNA TGTGCCAGCAGCTTAAATGATGGGAACCGTCGGGAGCAGTTCTTC. It encodes CASSLNDGNRREQFF.